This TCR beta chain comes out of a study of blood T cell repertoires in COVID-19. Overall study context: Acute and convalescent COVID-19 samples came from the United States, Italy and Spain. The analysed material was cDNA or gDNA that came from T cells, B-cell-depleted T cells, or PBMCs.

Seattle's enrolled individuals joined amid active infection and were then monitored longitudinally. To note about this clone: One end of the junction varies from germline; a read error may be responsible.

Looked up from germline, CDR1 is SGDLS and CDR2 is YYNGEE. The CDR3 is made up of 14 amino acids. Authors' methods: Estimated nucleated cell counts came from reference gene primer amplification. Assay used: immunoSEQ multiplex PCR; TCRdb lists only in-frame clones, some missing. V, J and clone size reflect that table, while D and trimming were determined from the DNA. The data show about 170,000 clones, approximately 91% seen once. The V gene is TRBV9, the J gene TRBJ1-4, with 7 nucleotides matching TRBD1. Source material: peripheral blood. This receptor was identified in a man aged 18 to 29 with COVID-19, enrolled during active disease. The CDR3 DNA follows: TGTGCCAGCAGCTCAGGGGGGATTGGTGAAAAACTGCTTTTT. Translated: CASSSGGIGEKLLF.